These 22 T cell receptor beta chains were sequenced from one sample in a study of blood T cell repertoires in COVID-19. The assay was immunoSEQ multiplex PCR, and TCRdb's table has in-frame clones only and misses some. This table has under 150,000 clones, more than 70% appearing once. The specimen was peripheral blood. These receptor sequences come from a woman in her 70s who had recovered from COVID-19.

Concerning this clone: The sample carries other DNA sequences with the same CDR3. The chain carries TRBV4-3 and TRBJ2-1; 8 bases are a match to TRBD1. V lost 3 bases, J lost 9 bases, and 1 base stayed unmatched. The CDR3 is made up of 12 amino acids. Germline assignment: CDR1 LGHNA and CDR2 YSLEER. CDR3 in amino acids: CASSHDRGEQFF. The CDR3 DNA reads TGCGCCAGCAGCCACGACAGGGGTGAGCAGTTCTTC.

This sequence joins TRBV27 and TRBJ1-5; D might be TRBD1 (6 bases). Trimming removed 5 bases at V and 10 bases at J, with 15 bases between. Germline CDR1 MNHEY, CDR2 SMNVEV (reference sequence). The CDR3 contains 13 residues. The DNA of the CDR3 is TGTGCCAGCAGTATCCGTCAGGGGTTTCCCCAGCATTTT. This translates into CASSIRQGFPQHF.

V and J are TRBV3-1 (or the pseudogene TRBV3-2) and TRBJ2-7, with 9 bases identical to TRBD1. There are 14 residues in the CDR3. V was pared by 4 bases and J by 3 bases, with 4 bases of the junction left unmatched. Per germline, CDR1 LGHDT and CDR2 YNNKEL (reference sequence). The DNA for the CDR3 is TGTGCCAGCAGCCGGACAGGGGCCCGCTACGAGCAGTACTTC. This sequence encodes CASSRTGARYEQYF.

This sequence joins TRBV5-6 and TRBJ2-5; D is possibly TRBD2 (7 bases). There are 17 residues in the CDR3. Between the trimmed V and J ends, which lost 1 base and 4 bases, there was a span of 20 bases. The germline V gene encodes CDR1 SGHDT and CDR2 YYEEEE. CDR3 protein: CASSLSLSGGLLETQYF. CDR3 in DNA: TGTGCCAGCAGCTTGTCTCTGTCGGGGGGCCTGTTAGAGACCCAGTACTTC.

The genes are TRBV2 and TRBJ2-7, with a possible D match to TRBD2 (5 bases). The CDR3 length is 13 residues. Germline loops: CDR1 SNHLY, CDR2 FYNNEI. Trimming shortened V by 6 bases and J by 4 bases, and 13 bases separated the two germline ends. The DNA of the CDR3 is TGTGCCAGCAGCCCCCCCCCGGGGTACGAGCAGTACTTC. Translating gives CASSPPPGYEQYF.

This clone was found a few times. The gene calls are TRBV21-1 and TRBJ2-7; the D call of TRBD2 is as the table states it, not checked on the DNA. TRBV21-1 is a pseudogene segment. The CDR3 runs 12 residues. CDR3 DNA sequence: TGTGCCAGCCGCCCTAGGTTCCGCGAGCAGTACTTC. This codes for CASRPRFREQYF.

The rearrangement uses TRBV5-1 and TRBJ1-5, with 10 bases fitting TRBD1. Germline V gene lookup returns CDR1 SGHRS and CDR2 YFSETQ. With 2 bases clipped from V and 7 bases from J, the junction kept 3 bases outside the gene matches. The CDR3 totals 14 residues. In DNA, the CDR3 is TGCGCCAGCAGCTTCGGACAGGGGGAACAGCCCCAGCATTTT. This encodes CASSFGQGEQPQHF.

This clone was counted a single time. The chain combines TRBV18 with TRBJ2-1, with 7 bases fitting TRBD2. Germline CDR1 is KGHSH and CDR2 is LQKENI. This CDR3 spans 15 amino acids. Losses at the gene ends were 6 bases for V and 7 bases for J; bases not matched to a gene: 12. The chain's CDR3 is CASSPGTTIVNEQFF. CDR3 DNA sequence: TGTGCCAGCTCGCCCGGGACTACCATCGTTAATGAGCAGTTCTTC. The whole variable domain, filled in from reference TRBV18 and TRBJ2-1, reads NAGVMQNPRHLVRRRGQEARLRCSPMKGHSHVYWYRQLPEEGLKFMVYLQKENIIDESGMPKERFSAEFPKEGPSILRIQQVVRGDSAAYFCASSPGTTIVNEQFFGPGTRLTVL.

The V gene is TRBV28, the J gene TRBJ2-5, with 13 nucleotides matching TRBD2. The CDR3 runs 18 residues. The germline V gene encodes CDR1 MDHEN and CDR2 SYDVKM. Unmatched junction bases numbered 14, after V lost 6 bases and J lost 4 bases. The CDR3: CASSPISGLAGVPETQYF. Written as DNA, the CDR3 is TGTGCCAGCAGCCCGATATCAGGACTAGCGGGAGTCCCAGAGACCCAGTACTTC. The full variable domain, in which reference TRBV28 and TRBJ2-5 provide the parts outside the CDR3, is DVKVTQSSRYLVKRTGEKVFLECVQDMDHENMFWYRQDPGLGLRLIYFSYDVKMKEKGDIPEGYSVSREKKERFSLILESASTNQTSMYLCASSPISGLAGVPETQYFGPGTRLLVL.

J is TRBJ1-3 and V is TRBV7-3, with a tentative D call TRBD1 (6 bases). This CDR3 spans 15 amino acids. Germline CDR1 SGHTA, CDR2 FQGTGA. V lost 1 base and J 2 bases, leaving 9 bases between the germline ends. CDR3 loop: CASSLRPGAGNTIYF. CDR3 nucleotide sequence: TGTGCCAGCAGCTTAAGGCCAGGGGCTGGAAACACCATATATTTT.

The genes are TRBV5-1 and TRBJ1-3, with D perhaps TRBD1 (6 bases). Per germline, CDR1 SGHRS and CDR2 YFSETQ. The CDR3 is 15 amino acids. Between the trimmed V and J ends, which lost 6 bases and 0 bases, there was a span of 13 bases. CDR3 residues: CASTEGHRSGNTIYF. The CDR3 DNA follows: TGCGCCAGCACAGAGGGACATCGCTCTGGAAACACCATATATTTT.

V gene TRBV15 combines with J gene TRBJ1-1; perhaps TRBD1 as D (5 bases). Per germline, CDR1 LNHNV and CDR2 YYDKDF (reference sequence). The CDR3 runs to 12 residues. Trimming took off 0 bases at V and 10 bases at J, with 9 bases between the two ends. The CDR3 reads CATSRDRVAAFF. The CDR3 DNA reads TGTGCCACCAGCAGAGACAGGGTTGCAGCTTTCTTT.

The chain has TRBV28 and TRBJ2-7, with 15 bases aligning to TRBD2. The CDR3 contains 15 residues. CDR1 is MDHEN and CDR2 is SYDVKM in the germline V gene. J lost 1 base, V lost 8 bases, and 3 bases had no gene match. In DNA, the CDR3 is TGTGCCAGCCGGGGACTAGCGGGAGGTTCCTACGAGCAGTACTTC. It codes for CASRGLAGGSYEQYF.

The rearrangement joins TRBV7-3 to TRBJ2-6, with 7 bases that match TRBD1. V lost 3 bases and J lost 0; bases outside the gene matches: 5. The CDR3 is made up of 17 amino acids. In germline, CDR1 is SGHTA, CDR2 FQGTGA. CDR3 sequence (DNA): TGTGCCAGCAGCTTGGGACAGTTAAGCTCTGGGGCCAACGTCCTGACTTTC. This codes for CASSLGQLSSGANVLTF. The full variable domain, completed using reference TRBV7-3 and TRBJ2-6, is GAGVSQTPSNKVTEKGKYVELRCDPISGHTALYWYRQSLGQGPEFLIYFQGTGAADDSGLPNDRFFAVRPEGSVSTLKIQRTERGDSAVYLCASSLGQLSSGANVLTFGAGSRLTVL.

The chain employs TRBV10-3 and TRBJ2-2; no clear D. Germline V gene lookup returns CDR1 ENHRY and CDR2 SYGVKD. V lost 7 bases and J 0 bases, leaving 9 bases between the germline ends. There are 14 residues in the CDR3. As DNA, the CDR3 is TGTGCCATCAAGGAGTTTACGAACACCGGGGAGCTGTTTTTT. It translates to CAIKEFTNTGELFF.

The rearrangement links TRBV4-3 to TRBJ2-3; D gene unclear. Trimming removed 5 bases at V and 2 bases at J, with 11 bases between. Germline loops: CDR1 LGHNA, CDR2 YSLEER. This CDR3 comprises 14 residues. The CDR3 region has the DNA TGCGCCAGCAGCTCTATGACATACACAGATACGCAGTATTTT. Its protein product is CASSSMTYTDTQYF.

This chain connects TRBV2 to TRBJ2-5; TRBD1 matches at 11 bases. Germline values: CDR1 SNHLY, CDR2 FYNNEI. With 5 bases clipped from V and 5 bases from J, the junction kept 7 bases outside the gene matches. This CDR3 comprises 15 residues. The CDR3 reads CASSWTGGAGETQYF. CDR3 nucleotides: TGTGCCAGCAGTTGGACAGGGGGCGCGGGGGAGACCCAGTACTTC.

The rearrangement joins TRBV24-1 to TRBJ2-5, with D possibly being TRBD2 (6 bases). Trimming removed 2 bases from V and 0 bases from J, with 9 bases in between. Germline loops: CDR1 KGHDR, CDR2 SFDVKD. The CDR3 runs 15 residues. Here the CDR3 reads CATSDSEGYQETQYF. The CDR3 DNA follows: TGTGCCACCAGTGATTCGGAGGGTTACCAAGAGACCCAGTACTTC.

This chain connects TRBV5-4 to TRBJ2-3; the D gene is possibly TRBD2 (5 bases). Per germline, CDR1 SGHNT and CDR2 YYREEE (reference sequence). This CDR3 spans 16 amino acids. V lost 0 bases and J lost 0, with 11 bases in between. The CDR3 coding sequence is TGTGCCAGCAGCTTGGGTAGGCTAGCTAGCACAGATACGCAGTATTTT. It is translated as CASSLGRLASTDTQYF.

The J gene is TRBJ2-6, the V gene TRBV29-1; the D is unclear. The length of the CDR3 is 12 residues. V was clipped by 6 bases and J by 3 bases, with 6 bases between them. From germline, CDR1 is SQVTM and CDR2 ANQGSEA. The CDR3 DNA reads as TGCAGCGTCGTCGGTGGGGCCAACGTCCTGACTTTC. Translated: CSVVGGANVLTF. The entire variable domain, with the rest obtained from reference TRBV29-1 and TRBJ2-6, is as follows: SAVISQKPSRDICQRGTSLTIQCQVDSQVTMMFWYRQQPGQSLTLIATANQGSEATYESGFVIDKFPISRPNLTFSTLTVSNMSPEDSSIYLCSVVGGANVLTFGAGSRLTVL.

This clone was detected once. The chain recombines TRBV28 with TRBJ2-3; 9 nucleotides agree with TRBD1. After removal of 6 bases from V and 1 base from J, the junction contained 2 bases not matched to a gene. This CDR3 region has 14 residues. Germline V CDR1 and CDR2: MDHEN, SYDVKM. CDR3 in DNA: TGTGCCAGCAGCCGGGACAGGGGCACAGATACGCAGTATTTT. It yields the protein CASSRDRGTDTQYF.

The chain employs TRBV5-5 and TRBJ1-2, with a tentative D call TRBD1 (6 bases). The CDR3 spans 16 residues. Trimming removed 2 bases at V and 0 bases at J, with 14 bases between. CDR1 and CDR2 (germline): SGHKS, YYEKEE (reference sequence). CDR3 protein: CASSLMTGLANYGYTF. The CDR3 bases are TGTGCCAGCAGCTTAATGACAGGCCTAGCTAACTATGGCTACACCTTC.